This entry concerns a single T cell receptor (beta chain). What it binds is unknown. The sample originates from a study of beta chain features in type 1 diabetes. Study-wide points: Researchers could not determine here whether HLA type influences TCRB rearrangement. Type 1 diabetes patients showed a moderate but significant shortening of TCRB CDR3s in all four CD4+ subsets.

V shed 4 bases and J shed 5 bases, with 14 bases lying between them. Germline CDR1 and CDR2: SGHDN and FVKESK. The CDR3 has 15 amino acids. Investigators reverse transcribed all isolated RNA, so they sequenced expressed TCRB transcripts. Data came from immunoSEQ multiplex PCR; TCRdb stores just in-frame clones and leaves some out. The sample carries 130,000 to 150,000 clones, around an eighth recorded once. This clonotype was obtained from a man between 18 and 29 years old with type 1 diabetes. The V gene is TRBV14, the J gene TRBJ2-2; a weak D match, TRBD1 (6 bases). Material: central memory CD4+ T cells from blood. The CDR3 region has the DNA TGTGCCAGCAGCCCCACAGGGAGAGTAACCGGGGAGCTGTTTTTT. Translating gives CASSPTGRVTGELFF.